This TCR beta chain was identified during a study of shared clonotypes between healthy human individuals. About the research overall: Donors had three CD4 naive, three CD4 memory, two CD8 naive and one CD8 memory plate apiece.

This clone was counted between two and nine times. CDR1 is MGHRA and CDR2 is YSYEKL in the germline V gene. The CDR3 runs 14 residues. V was shortened by 4 bases and J by 1 base, with 10 bases between the two germline ends. The protocol was immunoSEQ multiplex PCR, while the TCRdb copy is restricted to in-frame clones and leaves out a portion. Here the sample spans fewer than 850,000 clones, roughly 70% being singletons. V is TRBV4-1 and J is TRBJ1-1, with TRBD1 as a possible D gene (5 bases). Sequencing was performed on memory CD4+ T cells sorted from blood. The sample's subset: CD45RA-negative fraction. This receptor was obtained from a woman between 25 and 40 years old in good health. The DNA for the CDR3 is TGCGCCAGCAGCCCGCGGGACTGGAACACTGAAGCTTTCTTT. This encodes CASSPRDWNTEAFF.